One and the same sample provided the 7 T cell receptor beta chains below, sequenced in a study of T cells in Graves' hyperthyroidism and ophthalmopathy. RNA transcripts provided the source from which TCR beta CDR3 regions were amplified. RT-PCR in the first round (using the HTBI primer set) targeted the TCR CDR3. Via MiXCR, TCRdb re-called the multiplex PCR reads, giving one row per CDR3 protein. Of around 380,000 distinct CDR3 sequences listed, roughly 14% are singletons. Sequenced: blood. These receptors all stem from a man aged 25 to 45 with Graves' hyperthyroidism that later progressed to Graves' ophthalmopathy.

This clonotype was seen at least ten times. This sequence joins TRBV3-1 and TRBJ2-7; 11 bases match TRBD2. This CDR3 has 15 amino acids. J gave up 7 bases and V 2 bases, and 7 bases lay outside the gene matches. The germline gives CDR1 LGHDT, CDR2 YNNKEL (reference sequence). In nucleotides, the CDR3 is TGTGCCAGCAGCCAATGGCCTAGCGGGGGGAGTGAGCAGTACTTC. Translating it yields CASSQWPSGGSEQYF.

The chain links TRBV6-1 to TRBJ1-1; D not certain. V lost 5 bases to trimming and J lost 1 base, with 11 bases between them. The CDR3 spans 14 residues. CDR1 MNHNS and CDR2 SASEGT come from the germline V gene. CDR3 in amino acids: CASSYALANTEAFF. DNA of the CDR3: TGTGCCAGCAGTTACGCGCTAGCGAACACTGAAGCTTTCTTT.

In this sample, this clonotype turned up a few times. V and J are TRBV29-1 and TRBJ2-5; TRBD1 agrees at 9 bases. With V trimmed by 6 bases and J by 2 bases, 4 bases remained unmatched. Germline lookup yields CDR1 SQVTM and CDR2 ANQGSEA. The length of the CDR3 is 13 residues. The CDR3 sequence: CSVATGGQETQYF. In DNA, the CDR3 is TGCAGCGTGGCGACAGGGGGTCAAGAGACCCAGTACTTC.

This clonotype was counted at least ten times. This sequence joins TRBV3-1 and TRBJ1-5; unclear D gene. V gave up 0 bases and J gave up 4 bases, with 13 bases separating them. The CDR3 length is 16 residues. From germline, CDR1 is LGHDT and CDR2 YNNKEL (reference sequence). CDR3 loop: CASSQDGGKGNQPQHF. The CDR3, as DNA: TGTGCCAGCAGCCAAGATGGAGGTAAGGGAAATCAGCCCCAGCATTTT.

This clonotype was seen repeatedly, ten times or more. CDR3 DNA: TGCGCCAGCAGCCAGGCCGACAGGGGGTATGAGCAGTTCTTC. Encoded protein: CASSQADRGYEQFF. The rearrangement links TRBV4-1 to TRBJ2-1, with 9 bases aligning to TRBD1. Germline CDR1 and CDR2: MGHRA and YSYEKL. The J segment lost 8 bases and the V segment lost 3 bases, leaving 5 bases of the junction unmatched. CDR3 length: 14 amino acids.

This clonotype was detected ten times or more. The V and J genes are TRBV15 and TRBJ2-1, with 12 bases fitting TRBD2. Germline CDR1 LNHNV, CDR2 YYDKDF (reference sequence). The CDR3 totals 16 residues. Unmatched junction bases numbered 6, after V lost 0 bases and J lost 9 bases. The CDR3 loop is CATSRDSLAGGIEQFF. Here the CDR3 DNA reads TGTGCCACCAGCAGAGATAGTCTAGCGGGGGGGATTGAGCAGTTCTTC.

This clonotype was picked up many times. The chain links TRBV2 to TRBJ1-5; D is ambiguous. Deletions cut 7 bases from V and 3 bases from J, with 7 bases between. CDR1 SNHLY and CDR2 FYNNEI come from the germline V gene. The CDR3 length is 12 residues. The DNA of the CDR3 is TGTGCCAGCAAGCAGTTCAATCAGCCCCAGCATTTT. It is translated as CASKQFNQPQHF.